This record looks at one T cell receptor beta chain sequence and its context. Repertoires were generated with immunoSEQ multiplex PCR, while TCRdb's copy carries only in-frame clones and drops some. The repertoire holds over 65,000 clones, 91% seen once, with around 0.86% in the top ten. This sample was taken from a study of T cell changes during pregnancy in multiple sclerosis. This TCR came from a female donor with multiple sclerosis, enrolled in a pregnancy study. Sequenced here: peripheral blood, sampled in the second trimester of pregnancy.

The CDR3 loop is CASRPQGARNTIYF. As DNA, the CDR3 is TGTGCCAGCAGACCACAGGGGGCGAGAAACACCATATATTTT. The rearrangement joins TRBV13 to TRBJ1-3, with 9 bases identical to TRBD1. Germline V gives CDR1 PRHDT, CDR2 FYEKMQ (reference sequence). J lost 5 bases, V lost 6 bases, and 5 bases had no gene match. The CDR3 spans 14 residues. The entire variable domain, with the rest obtained from reference TRBV13 and TRBJ1-3, is as follows: AAGVIQSPRHLIKEKRETATLKCYPIPRHDTVYWYQQGPGQDPQFLISFYEKMQSDKGSIPDRFSAQQFSDYHSELNMSSLELGDSALYFCASRPQGARNTIYFGEGSWLTVV.